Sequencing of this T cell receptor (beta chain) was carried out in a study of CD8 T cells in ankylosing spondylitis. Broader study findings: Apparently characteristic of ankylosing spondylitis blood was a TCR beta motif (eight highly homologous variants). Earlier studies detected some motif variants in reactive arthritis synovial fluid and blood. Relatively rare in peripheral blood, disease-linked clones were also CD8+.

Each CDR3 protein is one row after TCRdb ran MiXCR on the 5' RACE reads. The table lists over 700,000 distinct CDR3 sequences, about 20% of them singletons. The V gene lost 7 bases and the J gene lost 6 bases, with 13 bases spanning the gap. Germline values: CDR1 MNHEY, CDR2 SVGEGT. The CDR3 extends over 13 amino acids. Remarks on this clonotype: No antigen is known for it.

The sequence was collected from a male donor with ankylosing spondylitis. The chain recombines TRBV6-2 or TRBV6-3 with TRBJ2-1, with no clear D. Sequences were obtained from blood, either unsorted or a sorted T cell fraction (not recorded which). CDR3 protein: CASTPTPRNEQFF. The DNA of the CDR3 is TGTGCCAGCACCCCGACACCTCGCAATGAGCAGTTCTTC.